Shown below are 21 T cell receptor beta chains from a single sample sequenced in a study of T-cell memory formation after mild COVID-19. TCRdb re-analysed the 5' RACE reads in MiXCR, keeping a single row per CDR3 protein. Of about 430,000 distinct CDR3 sequences in the sample, 15% to 20% were seen once. Sequencing was performed on PBMCs or a T cell subset sorted from them (not recorded which). The receptors derive from a man between 18 and 35 years old who had mild COVID-19 (a few samples of this study predate the infection). Cell type and time point are not known.

V is TRBV18 and J is TRBJ1-1, with D uncertain. The V gene's germline CDR1 is KGHSH and CDR2 LQKENI. Trimming left V 4 bases short and J 1 base short, with 7 bases between. The CDR3 spans 13 residues. The CDR3, as DNA: TGTGCCAGCTCACGCAGGCCGAACACTGAAGCTTTCTTT. Translation gives CASSRRPNTEAFF.

The table lists this clonotype with many counts. This chain joins TRBV5-1 and TRBJ2-7, with D maybe TRBD1 (7 bases). The CDR3 totals 13 residues. Germline CDR1 and CDR2: SGHRS and YFSETQ. V lost 4 bases, J lost 3 bases, and 11 bases lay in between. CDR3 amino acids: CASSPQGGYEQYV. Here the CDR3 DNA reads TGCGCCAGCAGCCCTCAGGGGGGCTACGAGCAGTACGTC.

This clonotype showed up just a few times. The genes are TRBV27 and TRBJ1-2; D unclear. This CDR3 contains 13 residues. V lost 2 bases to trimming and J lost 4 bases, with 8 bases between them. Germline values: CDR1 MNHEY, CDR2 SMNVEV (reference sequence). Here the CDR3 DNA reads TGTGCCAGCAGTTTAACCCAATCCTATGGCTACACCTTC. Its protein is CASSLTQSYGYTF.

This clonotype was observed a few times. The CDR3 coding sequence is TGCGCCAGCAGCCAAGATTCACGAGATACGCAGTATTTT. Protein product: CASSQDSRDTQYF. The J gene is TRBJ2-3, the V gene TRBV4-3; D is ambiguous. The germline V gene has CDR1 LGHNA and CDR2 YSLEER. This CDR3 is 13 amino acids long. The V end was cut by 0 bases, the J end by 5 bases, with 6 bases between.

In nucleotides, the CDR3 is TGTGCCATCAGTTCGCACAGGTCACCTTCCTACGAGCAGTACGTC. As protein: CAISSHRSPSYEQYV. This chain links TRBV10-3 with TRBJ2-7, with D perhaps matching TRBD1 (5 bases). The CDR3 length is 15 residues. Trimming took off 5 bases at V and 1 base at J, with 15 bases between the two ends. Germline CDR1 reads ENHRY; CDR2 reads SYGVKD.

This clonotype was counted a few times. The V gene is TRBV6-5, the J gene TRBJ1-5; 10 nucleotides align to TRBD1. CDR3 length: 14 amino acids. Germline V gene lookup returns CDR1 MNHEY and CDR2 SVGAGI. The ends lost 6 bases at V and 6 bases at J; junction bases unmatched: 5. In DNA form, the CDR3 reads TGTGCCAGCAGGGACAGGGGGAAGAGTCAGCCCCAGCATTTT. Its protein product is CASRDRGKSQPQHF.

This clonotype was observed a single time. The chain is built from TRBV7-8 and TRBJ2-7, with 7 bases lining up with TRBD2. The CDR3 sequence is 14 residues long. V was pared by 1 base and J by 7 bases, with 7 bases of the junction left unmatched. The germline V gene has CDR1 SGHVS and CDR2 FQNEAQ. CDR3 residues: CASSLVSASGEQYF. CDR3 bases: TGTGCCAGCAGCTTAGTGTCCGCTAGCGGAGAGCAGTACTTC.

The chain employs TRBV30 and TRBJ1-2; D ambiguous. V lost 3 bases, J lost 8 bases, and 10 bases lay in between. The CDR3 extends over 11 amino acids. CDR1 and CDR2 from the germline V gene are GTSNPN and SVGIG (reference sequence). This CDR3 is CAWRGYGGYTF. CDR3 DNA: TGTGCCTGGAGGGGATACGGAGGCTACACCTTC.

J is TRBJ2-7 and V is TRBV3-1; D remains ambiguous. This CDR3 contains 11 residues. CDR1 LGHDT and CDR2 YNNKEL come from the germline V gene (reference sequence). V shed 7 bases and J shed 6 bases, with 10 bases lying between them. As DNA, the CDR3 is TGTGCCAGCATTGAGCCGGGCGAGCAGTACGTC. This gives the protein CASIEPGEQYV.

The gene calls are TRBV6-5 and TRBJ1-2; 7 nucleotides match TRBD1. The ends lost 11 bases at V and 2 bases at J; junction bases unmatched: 2. CDR1 is MNHEY and CDR2 is SVGAGI in the germline V gene. This CDR3 is built from 11 residues. The DNA of the CDR3 is TGTGCCTCGACAGGGAACTATGGCTACACCTTC. The encoded protein is CASTGNYGYTF.

The V call is TRBV19, the J call TRBJ1-2; D remains ambiguous. V lost 3 bases and J 6 bases, leaving 11 bases between the germline ends. Germline V CDR1 and CDR2: LNHDA, SQIVND (reference sequence). CDR3 length: 13 residues. The CDR3 DNA is TGTGCCAGTAGTATTGAGTGGAGGAATGGCTACACCTTC. It translates to CASSIEWRNGYTF. The variable domain in full, completed from reference TRBV19 and TRBJ1-2, reads DGGITQSPKYLFRKEGQNVTLSCEQNLNHDAMYWYRQDPGQGLRLIYYSQIVNDFQKGDIAEGYSVSREKKESFPLTVTSAQKNPTAFYLCASSIEWRNGYTFGSGTRLTVV.

In its sample, this clonotype was seen a few times. J is TRBJ1-5 and V is TRBV15; 12 bases map to TRBD1. Germline-derived CDR1 and CDR2 are LNHNV and YYDKDF (reference sequence). V lost 1 base, J lost 11 bases, and 6 bases stayed unmatched. The CDR3 length is 15 residues. The CDR3: CATSRAGTGGFSQHF. As DNA, the CDR3 is TGTGCCACCAGCAGAGCTGGGACAGGGGGCTTTTCCCAGCATTTT.

The sample holds many counts of this clonotype. J is TRBJ1-1 and V is TRBV5-1; D not certain. Germline CDR1 reads SGHRS; CDR2 reads YFSETQ. Trimming removed 3 bases at V and 1 base at J, with 10 bases between. The CDR3 loop spans 14 amino acids. CDR3: CASSWTTANTEAFF. The CDR3 nucleotides read TGCGCCAGCAGCTGGACGACTGCGAACACTGAAGCTTTCTTT.

This clonotype was recorded many times. The chain uses TRBV5-1 and TRBJ2-1; weak D call: TRBD2 (5 bases). This CDR3 has 15 residues. CDR1 is SGHRS, CDR2 YFSETQ, per germline. Trimming removed 0 bases at V and 5 bases at J, with 12 bases between. The CDR3 sequence: CASSLAVLGDNEQFF. The CDR3 DNA follows: TGCGCCAGCAGCTTGGCGGTCCTCGGGGACAATGAGCAGTTCTTC.

The rearrangement uses TRBV29-1 and TRBJ2-3, with TRBD2 identical over 9 bases. Unmatched junction bases numbered 7, after V lost 4 bases and J lost 2 bases. Per germline, CDR1 SQVTM and CDR2 ANQGSEA. The CDR3 runs to 15 residues. The CDR3 coding sequence is TGCAGCGTTGGGAGGCTAGCGGGACTCACAGATACGCAGTATTTT. Residues: CSVGRLAGLTDTQYF.

In its sample, this clonotype was seen many times. The gene calls are TRBV18 and TRBJ2-7, with D possibly being TRBD2 (6 bases). Germline V lookup: CDR1 KGHSH, CDR2 LQKENI. Trimming shortened V by 2 bases and J by 4 bases, and 12 bases separated the two germline ends. There are 14 residues in the CDR3. CDR3 nucleotides: TGTGCCAGCTCACCAGGAGGGGAATCGTACGAGCAGTACTTC. This codes for CASSPGGESYEQYF.

The rearrangement joins TRBV29-1 to TRBJ2-3, with D possibly being TRBD1 (6 bases). CDR1 is SQVTM, CDR2 ANQGSEA, per germline. Trimming shortened V by 6 bases and J by 0 bases, and 10 bases separated the two germline ends. CDR3 length equals 13 residues. CDR3 sequence reads: CSVWTASTDTQYF. CDR3 DNA: TGCAGCGTATGGACAGCTAGCACAGATACGCAGTATTTT.

This sequence joins TRBV4-3 and TRBJ1-2; tentatively, D is TRBD1 (6 bases). With 3 bases removed from V and 6 bases from J, the gap between germline ends came to 14 bases. The CDR3 length is 14 residues. CDR1 is LGHNA and CDR2 is YSLEER in the germline V gene. In DNA, the CDR3 is TGCGCCAGCAGCCAGGGGGTCAGGGGCGATGGCTACACCTTC. This encodes CASSQGVRGDGYTF.

The CDR3 DNA reads TGTGCCAGCAGCTTAACCGGGACAGGGCGCATGAACACTGAAGCTTTCTTT. Protein sequence: CASSLTGTGRMNTEAFF. The chain has TRBV7-2 and TRBJ1-1; 9 bases are shared with TRBD1. The J segment lost 0 bases and the V segment lost 2 bases, leaving 7 bases of the junction unmatched. Germline CDR1 and CDR2: SGHTA and FQGNSA. The CDR3 loop spans 17 amino acids.

The rearrangement joins TRBV29-1 to TRBJ2-1; 10 bases align to TRBD2. Germline V lookup: CDR1 SQVTM, CDR2 ANQGSEA. The trim removed 0 bases at V and 4 bases at J, leaving 3 bases unmatched. There are 15 residues in the CDR3. Here the CDR3 DNA reads TGCAGCGTTGAAGATGCTAGCGGGGGTTACAATGAGCAGTTCTTC. Translating gives CSVEDASGGYNEQFF.

This chain links TRBV6-5 with TRBJ2-7, with a tentative D call TRBD2 (5 bases). Per the germline V gene, CDR1 is MNHEY and CDR2 is SVGAGI. The CDR3 covers 14 residues. V dropped 4 bases and J dropped 2 bases, with 12 bases sitting between them. In nucleotides, the CDR3 is TGTGCCAGCAGTTCCGGGCGGCGGGCCTACGAGCAGTACTTC. It specifies CASSSGRRAYEQYF.